Sequencing of this T cell receptor beta chain was carried out in a study of identical twins. Broader study findings: Diverse VJ usage suggested most zero-insertion clonotypes were not invariant T cells.

Notes on this clonotype: No antigen is known for it.

With 5 bases removed from V and 7 bases from J, the gap between germline ends came to 6 bases. Looked up from germline, CDR1 is LNHDA and CDR2 is SQIVND (reference sequence). CDR3 length: 11 residues. TCRdb passed the 5' RACE reads through MiXCR, listing each CDR3 protein once. The repertoire holds roughly 290,000 distinct CDR3 sequences, roughly 9.7% seen once, with roughly 7% in the top ten. These data are also associated with another study on yellow fever vaccine responses in identical twins.

Sequenced sample: CD8+ T cells sorted from blood. The chain recombines TRBV19 with TRBJ2-1; no reliable D call. The sequence came from a woman in her late teens or twenties in good health. The CDR3 DNA is TGTGCCAGTAGTTGGACGAATGAGCAGTTCTTC. This sequence encodes CASSWTNEQFF.